This T cell receptor (beta chain) appears in the sequencing data of a study of identical twins. The V gene end was trimmed by 8 bases and the J gene end by 0 bases; junction bases not matched to a gene: 10. CDR3 length: 16 amino acids. Each CDR3 protein is one row after TCRdb ran MiXCR on the 5' RACE reads. Of 550,000 to 800,000 distinct CDR3 sequences in the sample, about 7% were seen once. Regarding the study as a whole: Memory repertoires showed no such pattern, whereas abundant cord blood beta clonotypes carried fewer insertions. Cross-sectional statistical analysis was relied on for the conclusions, without the same donors being followed.

The sample holds a few counts of this clonotype. Its target is unknown. These data were also filed under a second study, of yellow fever vaccine responses in identical twins.

The source material was PBMCs. The sequence derives from a woman under 30 in good health. The genes are TRBV12-3 or TRBV12-4 and TRBJ1-2, with 9 nucleotides matching TRBD1. This chain's CDR3 is CASGDRGERANYGYTF. DNA for the CDR3: TGTGCCAGCGGCGACAGGGGGGAACGGGCTAACTATGGCTACACCTTC.